This T cell receptor beta chain was recorded in a study of blood T cell repertoires in COVID-19. Overall study: Italy, Spain and the United States were the sources of the convalescent and acute COVID-19 samples. In each case, the material was cDNA or gDNA derived from T cells, B-cell-depleted T cells, or PBMCs.

Per the original data handling: Estimation of nucleated cell counts was performed using reference gene primer amplification. Generated by immunoSEQ multiplex PCR, the TCRdb table keeps only in-frame clones and is missing some. The DNA was the basis for D and trimming; V, J and clone size are from that table. The table includes more than 200,000 clones, roughly 80% detected once. The germline CDR1 and CDR2 sequences are SGHRS and YFSETQ. Unmatched junction bases numbered 6, after V lost 3 bases and J lost 5 bases. CDR3 length: 16 residues. The chain recombines TRBV5-1 with TRBJ1-4; 11 bases fit TRBD1. Material: peripheral blood. The clonotype was recovered from a woman of 80 years or more with acute or convalescent COVID-19. The CDR3 DNA follows: TGCGCCAGCAGCTGGACGGGACAGGGGGACAATGAAAAACTGTTTTTT. Translating gives CASSWTGQGDNEKLFF.